Following are 20 T cell receptor beta chains from one sample sequenced in a study of OX40 agonist ivuxolimab in advanced cancers. Libraries were prepared by immunoSEQ multiplex PCR; TCRdb keeps only in-frame clonotypes and omits some of them. The sample lists roughly 92,000 clones, around 91% occurring once. Sequenced material: CD4+ or CD8+ T cells sorted from blood, taken in a trial of the OX40 agonist ivuxolimab. All receptors derive from an adult with an advanced solid tumor such as melanoma, head and neck, liver or kidney cancer.

The V gene is TRBV28, the J gene TRBJ2-3; 7 nucleotides align to TRBD2. V lost 5 bases and J lost 4; bases outside the gene matches: 21. CDR1 and CDR2 (germline): MDHEN, SYDVKM. This CDR3 is 19 amino acids long. CDR3 DNA sequence: TGTGCCAGCAGTACCCTTTTGGGCGGGAGTGGTTCGAGGGCAGATACGCAGTATTTT. Translating it yields CASSTLLGGSGSRADTQYF.

There are a few counts of this clone. The chain couples TRBV15 to TRBJ1-2; 8 bases line up with TRBD1. V gave up 4 bases and J gave up 5 bases; unmatched junction bases: 0. In germline, CDR1 is LNHNV, CDR2 YYDKDF (reference sequence). CDR3 size: 12 residues. In DNA form, the CDR3 reads TGTGCCACCAGCAACAGGGGGTATGGCTACACCTTC. Translation: CATSNRGYGYTF. The full variable domain, completed using reference TRBV15 and TRBJ1-2, is DAMVIQNPRYQVTQFGKPVTLSCSQTLNHNVMYWYQQKSSQAPKLLFHYYDKDFNNEADTPDNFQSRRPNTSFCFLDIRSPGLGDTAMYLCATSNRGYGYTFGSGTRLTVV.

The rearrangement joins TRBV10-1 to TRBJ2-5; D ambiguous. Trimming took off 6 bases at V and 2 bases at J, with 10 bases between the two ends. The CDR3 is 13 amino acids. Germline lookup yields CDR1 WNHNN and CDR2 SYGVQD (reference sequence). The CDR3 sequence is CASSPSGQETQYF. For the CDR3, the DNA is TGCGCCAGCAGCCCCAGTGGGCAAGAGACCCAGTACTTC.

The V call is TRBV14, the J call TRBJ2-2, with 7 bases aligning to TRBD1. Germline-derived CDR1 and CDR2 are SGHDN and FVKESK. CDR3 length: 15 amino acids. V trimming: 2 bases; J trimming: 5 bases; junction bases outside the gene matches: 5. The CDR3 reads CASSQLPGGTGELFF. DNA for the CDR3: TGTGCCAGCAGCCAACTCCCAGGGGGAACCGGGGAGCTGTTTTTT.

The J gene is TRBJ2-7, the V gene TRBV6-5; no clear D. The CDR3 has 12 residues. In germline, CDR1 is MNHEY, CDR2 SVGAGI. The V end was cut by 4 bases, the J end by 3 bases, with 7 bases between. CDR3 coding DNA: TGTGCCAGCAGTTTGGCGCTCTACGAGCAGTACTTC. The encoded protein is CASSLALYEQYF.

The chain joins TRBV9 to TRBJ2-7; 14 bases are shared with TRBD2. V was pared by 4 bases and J by 2 bases, with 5 bases of the junction left unmatched. This CDR3 spans 16 amino acids. Per germline, CDR1 SGDLS and CDR2 YYNGEE. The CDR3 nucleotides read TGTGCCAGCAGCCCTGGACTAGCGGGAGGAACCTACGAGCAGTACTTC. It translates to CASSPGLAGGTYEQYF.

V is TRBV30 and J is TRBJ1-2; the D gene is possibly TRBD1 (6 bases). Trimming shortened V by 0 bases and J by 4 bases, and 15 bases separated the two germline ends. The CDR3 runs to 15 residues. CDR1 GTSNPN and CDR2 SVGIG come from the germline V gene (reference sequence). The CDR3 DNA reads as TGTGCCTGGAGTGTACTAGGGGGTAAGCCCTATGGCTACACCTTC. This encodes CAWSVLGGKPYGYTF.

The J gene is TRBJ2-1, the V gene TRBV11-3; D is possibly TRBD2 (6 bases). CDR1 SGHNT and CDR2 YENEEA come from the germline V gene. The CDR3 is 12 residues long. V lost 5 bases to trimming and J lost 6 bases, with 8 bases between them. The CDR3 nucleotides read TGTGCCAGCAGCGGGCGGGGCAATGAGCAGTTCTTC. Translated, it gives CASSGRGNEQFF.

Of note for this clone: Additional DNA sequences in this sample encode the identical CDR3. The V and J genes are TRBV5-1 and TRBJ1-1, with D unclear. V was shortened by 1 base and J by 1 base, with 5 bases between the two germline ends. This CDR3 spans 13 amino acids. CDR1 and CDR2 from the germline V gene are SGHRS and YFSETQ. The CDR3 nucleotides read TGCGCCAGCAGCTTGTTGGGGAACACTGAAGCTTTCTTT. It specifies CASSLLGNTEAFF. Supplemented by reference TRBV5-1 and TRBJ1-1, the full variable domain reads KAGVTQTPRYLIKTRGQQVTLSCSPISGHRSVSWYQQTPGQGLQFLFEYFSETQRNKGNFPGRFSGRQFSNSRSEMNVSTLELGDSALYLCASSLLGNTEAFFGQGTRLTVV.

The V call is TRBV15, the J call TRBJ2-2; D ambiguous. Germline lookup yields CDR1 LNHNV and CDR2 YYDKDF (reference sequence). The CDR3 covers 17 residues. V was trimmed by 0 bases and J by 3 bases, leaving 14 bases between them. The CDR3 DNA sequence: TGTGCCACCAGCAGAGACCAGATGGGGATTTACACCGGGGAGCTGTTTTTT. Its protein is CATSRDQMGIYTGELFF.

This sequence joins TRBV30 and TRBJ2-7; 8 positions agree with TRBD1. Looked up from germline, CDR1 is GTSNPN and CDR2 is SVGIG (reference sequence). The trim removed 3 bases at V and 4 bases at J, leaving 14 bases unmatched. The CDR3 loop spans 16 amino acids. DNA for the CDR3: TGTGCCTGGAGCGTAGGATCCGGGACAGGTACTTACGAGCAGTACTTC. This sequence encodes CAWSVGSGTGTYEQYF. The whole variable domain, remainder taken from reference TRBV30 and TRBJ2-7, is SQTIHQWPATLVQPVGSPLSLECTVEGTSNPNLYWYRQAAGRGLQLLFYSVGIGQISSEVPQNLSASRPQDRQFILSSKKLLLSDSGFYLCAWSVGSGTGTYEQYFGPGTRLTVT.

The chain uses TRBV6-5 and TRBJ2-3, with 10 bases fitting TRBD1. Germline V lookup: CDR1 MNHEY, CDR2 SVGAGI. The CDR3 covers 14 residues. The V gene end was trimmed by 6 bases and the J gene end by 4 bases; junction bases not matched to a gene: 4. This CDR3 reads CASSLDRGSDTQYF. The CDR3 nucleotides read TGTGCCAGCAGCCTGGACAGGGGGTCAGATACGCAGTATTTT.

CDR3 sequence (DNA): TGTGCCAGCGTTGGGGCTAGCGGGGTCGGAGAGCAGTACTTC. It codes for CASVGASGVGEQYF. The gene calls are TRBV6-1 and TRBJ2-7; 9 bases are shared with TRBD2. CDR3 size: 14 residues. The germline CDR1 and CDR2 sequences are MNHNS and SASEGT. After removal of 8 bases from V and 7 bases from J, the junction contained 12 bases not matched to a gene.

This chain joins TRBV5-8 and TRBJ2-2; TRBD1 matches 7 bases. V shed 4 bases, J shed 0 bases, and the junction held 3 bases outside the gene matches. This CDR3 region has 15 residues. In germline, CDR1 is SGHTS, CDR2 YDEGEE. CDR3 DNA sequence: TGTGCCAGCAGCCCCGGGACAGCGAACACCGGGGAGCTGTTTTTT. Translation: CASSPGTANTGELFF.

The chain links TRBV28 to TRBJ2-2; TRBD1 matches 10 bases. The CDR3 consists of 17 residues. V lost 2 bases to trimming and J lost 6 bases; unmatched junction nucleotides: 9. CDR1 is MDHEN, CDR2 SYDVKM, per germline. The CDR3 reads CASSLSGGTGVSGELFF. CDR3 bases: TGTGCCAGCAGTTTAAGTGGGGGGACAGGGGTATCCGGGGAGCTGTTTTTT.

The sample holds a few counts of this clone. The chain combines TRBV5-1 with TRBJ2-7; 7 bases match TRBD1. The CDR3 spans 17 residues. CDR1 is SGHRS, CDR2 YFSETQ, per germline. The V gene end was trimmed by 3 bases and the J gene end by 0 bases; junction bases not matched to a gene: 12. CDR3 loop: CASSSPLGTEHSYEQYF. DNA for the CDR3: TGCGCCAGCAGCTCTCCTTTAGGGACAGAACACTCCTACGAGCAGTACTTC. Full variable domain (remainder filled in from reference TRBV5-1 and TRBJ2-7): KAGVTQTPRYLIKTRGQQVTLSCSPISGHRSVSWYQQTPGQGLQFLFEYFSETQRNKGNFPGRFSGRQFSNSRSEMNVSTLELGDSALYLCASSSPLGTEHSYEQYFGPGTRLTVT.

This chain links TRBV2 with TRBJ2-3; D is undetermined. Germline V lookup: CDR1 SNHLY, CDR2 FYNNEI. V was clipped by 4 bases and J by 4 bases, with 3 bases between them. CDR3 length: 11 amino acids. CDR3 in amino acids: CASSGADTQYF. CDR3 nucleotide sequence: TGTGCCAGCAGTGGGGCAGATACGCAGTATTTT.

The J gene is TRBJ2-3, the V gene TRBV5-1; 9 bases line up with TRBD2. The length of the CDR3 is 15 residues. CDR1 and CDR2 from the germline V gene are SGHRS and YFSETQ. V lost 5 bases and J lost 0; bases outside the gene matches: 4. CDR3 sequence: CASSRLAESTDTQYF. The CDR3 DNA reads TGCGCCAGCAGTCGACTAGCGGAGAGCACAGATACGCAGTATTTT. Complete variable domain (other parts from reference TRBV5-1 and TRBJ2-3): KAGVTQTPRYLIKTRGQQVTLSCSPISGHRSVSWYQQTPGQGLQFLFEYFSETQRNKGNFPGRFSGRQFSNSRSEMNVSTLELGDSALYLCASSRLAESTDTQYFGPGTRLTVL.

The chain couples TRBV19 to TRBJ2-1; 8 bases line up with TRBD2. V lost 6 bases, J lost 9 bases, and 4 bases stayed unmatched. Germline lookup yields CDR1 LNHDA and CDR2 SQIVND (reference sequence). The CDR3 is made up of 12 amino acids. The CDR3: CASSGGVGEQFF. CDR3 bases: TGTGCCAGTAGCGGGGGGGTCGGTGAGCAGTTCTTC.

The CDR3 here is CASSLPKVGGYTF. CDR3 nucleotide sequence: TGCGCCAGCAGCTTGCCGAAGGTTGGTGGCTACACCTTC. The J gene is TRBJ1-2, the V gene TRBV5-1; no reliable D call. Germline lookup yields CDR1 SGHRS and CDR2 YFSETQ. The CDR3 totals 13 residues. V was trimmed by 1 base and J by 7 bases, leaving 11 bases between them.